This T cell receptor beta chain was captured in a study of blood T cell repertoires in COVID-19. Study-wide background: Specimens from acute and convalescent COVID-19 originated in the United States, Italy and Spain. The analysed material was cDNA or gDNA that came from T cells, B-cell-depleted T cells, or PBMCs.

Original data processing: Reference gene primer amplification gave estimated nucleated cell counts. Sequenced by immunoSEQ multiplex PCR; TCRdb stores in-frame clones only, minus some. The V and J calls and the clone size are those of that table, but D and trimming were determined from the DNA. The sample carries some 240,000 clones, over 75% recorded once. CDR1 is SGDLS, CDR2 YYNGEE, per germline. This CDR3 has 15 amino acids. V trimming: 3 bases; J trimming: 2 bases; junction bases outside the gene matches: 3. This sequence originates from a human donor in a cohort sampled during active COVID-19. Sequences were obtained from peripheral blood. The V and J genes are TRBV9 and TRBJ2-3; 10 bases map to TRBD2. CDR3 region: CASSALAGTTDTQYF. For the CDR3, the DNA is TGTGCCAGCAGCGCACTAGCGGGGACCACAGATACGCAGTATTTT.